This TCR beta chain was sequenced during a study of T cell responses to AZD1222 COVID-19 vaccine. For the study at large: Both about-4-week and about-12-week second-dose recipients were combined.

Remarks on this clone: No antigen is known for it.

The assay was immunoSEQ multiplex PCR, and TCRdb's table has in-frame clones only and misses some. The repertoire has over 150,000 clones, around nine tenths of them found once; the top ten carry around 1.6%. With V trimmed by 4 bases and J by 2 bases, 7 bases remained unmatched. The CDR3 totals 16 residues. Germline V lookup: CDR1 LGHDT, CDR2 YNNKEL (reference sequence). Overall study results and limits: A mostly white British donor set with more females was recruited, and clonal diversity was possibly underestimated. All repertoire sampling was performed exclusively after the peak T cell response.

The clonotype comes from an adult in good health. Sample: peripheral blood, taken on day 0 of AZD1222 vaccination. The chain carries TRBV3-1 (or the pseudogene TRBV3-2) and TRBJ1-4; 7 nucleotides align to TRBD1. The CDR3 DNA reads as TGTGCCAGCAGCCTACACGACAGGGCCACTAATGAAAAACTGTTTTTT. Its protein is CASSLHDRATNEKLFF.